The entry below describes one T cell receptor beta chain. This specimen belongs to a study of neurological immune-mediated disorders. Healthy controls were blood bank volunteers in Maryland, USA. The cDNA came from 5'RACE with 10-nucleotide random UMIs. One entry per CDR3 protein results from TCRdb running MiXCR on the 5' RACE reads. This table holds approximately 40,000 distinct CDR3 sequences, more than 4.5% found once. Germline assignment: CDR1 MNHEY and CDR2 SVGAGI. The CDR3 length is 16 residues. V was trimmed by 4 bases and J by 6 bases, leaving 18 bases between them. The clonotype comes from a man aged 18 to 35 in good health. Sample: CD4+ T cells from blood. This chain uses TRBV6-5 with TRBJ2-2; D is possibly TRBD1 or TRBD2 (5 bases each). CDR3 in amino acids: CASSSRDKGRAGELFF. In DNA form, the CDR3 reads TGTGCCAGCAGTTCCCGAGACAAGGGGCGGGCCGGGGAGCTGTTTTTT.